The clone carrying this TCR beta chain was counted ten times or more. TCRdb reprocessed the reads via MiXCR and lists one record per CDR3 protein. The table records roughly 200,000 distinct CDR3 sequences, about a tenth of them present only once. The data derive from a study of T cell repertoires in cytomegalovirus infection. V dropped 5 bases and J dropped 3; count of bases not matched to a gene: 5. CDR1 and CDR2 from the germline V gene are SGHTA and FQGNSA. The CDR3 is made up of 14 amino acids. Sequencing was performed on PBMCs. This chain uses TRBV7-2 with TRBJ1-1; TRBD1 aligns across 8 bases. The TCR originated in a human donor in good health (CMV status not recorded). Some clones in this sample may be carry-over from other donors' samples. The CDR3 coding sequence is TGTGCCAGCAGCCTGGGACAGGCTTACACTGAAGCTTTCTTT. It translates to CASSLGQAYTEAFF.